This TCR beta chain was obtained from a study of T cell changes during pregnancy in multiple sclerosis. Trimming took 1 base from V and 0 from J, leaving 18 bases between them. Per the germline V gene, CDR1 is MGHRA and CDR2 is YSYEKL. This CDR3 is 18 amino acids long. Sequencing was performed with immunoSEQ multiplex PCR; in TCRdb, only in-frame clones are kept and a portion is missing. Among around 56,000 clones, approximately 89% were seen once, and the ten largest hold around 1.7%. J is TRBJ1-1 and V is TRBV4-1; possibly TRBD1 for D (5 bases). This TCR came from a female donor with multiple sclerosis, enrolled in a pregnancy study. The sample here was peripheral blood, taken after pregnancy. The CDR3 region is CASSQGGGQGLMNTEAFF. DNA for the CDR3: TGCGCCAGCAGCCAAGGGGGGGGTCAGGGCCTCATGAACACTGAAGCTTTCTTT.